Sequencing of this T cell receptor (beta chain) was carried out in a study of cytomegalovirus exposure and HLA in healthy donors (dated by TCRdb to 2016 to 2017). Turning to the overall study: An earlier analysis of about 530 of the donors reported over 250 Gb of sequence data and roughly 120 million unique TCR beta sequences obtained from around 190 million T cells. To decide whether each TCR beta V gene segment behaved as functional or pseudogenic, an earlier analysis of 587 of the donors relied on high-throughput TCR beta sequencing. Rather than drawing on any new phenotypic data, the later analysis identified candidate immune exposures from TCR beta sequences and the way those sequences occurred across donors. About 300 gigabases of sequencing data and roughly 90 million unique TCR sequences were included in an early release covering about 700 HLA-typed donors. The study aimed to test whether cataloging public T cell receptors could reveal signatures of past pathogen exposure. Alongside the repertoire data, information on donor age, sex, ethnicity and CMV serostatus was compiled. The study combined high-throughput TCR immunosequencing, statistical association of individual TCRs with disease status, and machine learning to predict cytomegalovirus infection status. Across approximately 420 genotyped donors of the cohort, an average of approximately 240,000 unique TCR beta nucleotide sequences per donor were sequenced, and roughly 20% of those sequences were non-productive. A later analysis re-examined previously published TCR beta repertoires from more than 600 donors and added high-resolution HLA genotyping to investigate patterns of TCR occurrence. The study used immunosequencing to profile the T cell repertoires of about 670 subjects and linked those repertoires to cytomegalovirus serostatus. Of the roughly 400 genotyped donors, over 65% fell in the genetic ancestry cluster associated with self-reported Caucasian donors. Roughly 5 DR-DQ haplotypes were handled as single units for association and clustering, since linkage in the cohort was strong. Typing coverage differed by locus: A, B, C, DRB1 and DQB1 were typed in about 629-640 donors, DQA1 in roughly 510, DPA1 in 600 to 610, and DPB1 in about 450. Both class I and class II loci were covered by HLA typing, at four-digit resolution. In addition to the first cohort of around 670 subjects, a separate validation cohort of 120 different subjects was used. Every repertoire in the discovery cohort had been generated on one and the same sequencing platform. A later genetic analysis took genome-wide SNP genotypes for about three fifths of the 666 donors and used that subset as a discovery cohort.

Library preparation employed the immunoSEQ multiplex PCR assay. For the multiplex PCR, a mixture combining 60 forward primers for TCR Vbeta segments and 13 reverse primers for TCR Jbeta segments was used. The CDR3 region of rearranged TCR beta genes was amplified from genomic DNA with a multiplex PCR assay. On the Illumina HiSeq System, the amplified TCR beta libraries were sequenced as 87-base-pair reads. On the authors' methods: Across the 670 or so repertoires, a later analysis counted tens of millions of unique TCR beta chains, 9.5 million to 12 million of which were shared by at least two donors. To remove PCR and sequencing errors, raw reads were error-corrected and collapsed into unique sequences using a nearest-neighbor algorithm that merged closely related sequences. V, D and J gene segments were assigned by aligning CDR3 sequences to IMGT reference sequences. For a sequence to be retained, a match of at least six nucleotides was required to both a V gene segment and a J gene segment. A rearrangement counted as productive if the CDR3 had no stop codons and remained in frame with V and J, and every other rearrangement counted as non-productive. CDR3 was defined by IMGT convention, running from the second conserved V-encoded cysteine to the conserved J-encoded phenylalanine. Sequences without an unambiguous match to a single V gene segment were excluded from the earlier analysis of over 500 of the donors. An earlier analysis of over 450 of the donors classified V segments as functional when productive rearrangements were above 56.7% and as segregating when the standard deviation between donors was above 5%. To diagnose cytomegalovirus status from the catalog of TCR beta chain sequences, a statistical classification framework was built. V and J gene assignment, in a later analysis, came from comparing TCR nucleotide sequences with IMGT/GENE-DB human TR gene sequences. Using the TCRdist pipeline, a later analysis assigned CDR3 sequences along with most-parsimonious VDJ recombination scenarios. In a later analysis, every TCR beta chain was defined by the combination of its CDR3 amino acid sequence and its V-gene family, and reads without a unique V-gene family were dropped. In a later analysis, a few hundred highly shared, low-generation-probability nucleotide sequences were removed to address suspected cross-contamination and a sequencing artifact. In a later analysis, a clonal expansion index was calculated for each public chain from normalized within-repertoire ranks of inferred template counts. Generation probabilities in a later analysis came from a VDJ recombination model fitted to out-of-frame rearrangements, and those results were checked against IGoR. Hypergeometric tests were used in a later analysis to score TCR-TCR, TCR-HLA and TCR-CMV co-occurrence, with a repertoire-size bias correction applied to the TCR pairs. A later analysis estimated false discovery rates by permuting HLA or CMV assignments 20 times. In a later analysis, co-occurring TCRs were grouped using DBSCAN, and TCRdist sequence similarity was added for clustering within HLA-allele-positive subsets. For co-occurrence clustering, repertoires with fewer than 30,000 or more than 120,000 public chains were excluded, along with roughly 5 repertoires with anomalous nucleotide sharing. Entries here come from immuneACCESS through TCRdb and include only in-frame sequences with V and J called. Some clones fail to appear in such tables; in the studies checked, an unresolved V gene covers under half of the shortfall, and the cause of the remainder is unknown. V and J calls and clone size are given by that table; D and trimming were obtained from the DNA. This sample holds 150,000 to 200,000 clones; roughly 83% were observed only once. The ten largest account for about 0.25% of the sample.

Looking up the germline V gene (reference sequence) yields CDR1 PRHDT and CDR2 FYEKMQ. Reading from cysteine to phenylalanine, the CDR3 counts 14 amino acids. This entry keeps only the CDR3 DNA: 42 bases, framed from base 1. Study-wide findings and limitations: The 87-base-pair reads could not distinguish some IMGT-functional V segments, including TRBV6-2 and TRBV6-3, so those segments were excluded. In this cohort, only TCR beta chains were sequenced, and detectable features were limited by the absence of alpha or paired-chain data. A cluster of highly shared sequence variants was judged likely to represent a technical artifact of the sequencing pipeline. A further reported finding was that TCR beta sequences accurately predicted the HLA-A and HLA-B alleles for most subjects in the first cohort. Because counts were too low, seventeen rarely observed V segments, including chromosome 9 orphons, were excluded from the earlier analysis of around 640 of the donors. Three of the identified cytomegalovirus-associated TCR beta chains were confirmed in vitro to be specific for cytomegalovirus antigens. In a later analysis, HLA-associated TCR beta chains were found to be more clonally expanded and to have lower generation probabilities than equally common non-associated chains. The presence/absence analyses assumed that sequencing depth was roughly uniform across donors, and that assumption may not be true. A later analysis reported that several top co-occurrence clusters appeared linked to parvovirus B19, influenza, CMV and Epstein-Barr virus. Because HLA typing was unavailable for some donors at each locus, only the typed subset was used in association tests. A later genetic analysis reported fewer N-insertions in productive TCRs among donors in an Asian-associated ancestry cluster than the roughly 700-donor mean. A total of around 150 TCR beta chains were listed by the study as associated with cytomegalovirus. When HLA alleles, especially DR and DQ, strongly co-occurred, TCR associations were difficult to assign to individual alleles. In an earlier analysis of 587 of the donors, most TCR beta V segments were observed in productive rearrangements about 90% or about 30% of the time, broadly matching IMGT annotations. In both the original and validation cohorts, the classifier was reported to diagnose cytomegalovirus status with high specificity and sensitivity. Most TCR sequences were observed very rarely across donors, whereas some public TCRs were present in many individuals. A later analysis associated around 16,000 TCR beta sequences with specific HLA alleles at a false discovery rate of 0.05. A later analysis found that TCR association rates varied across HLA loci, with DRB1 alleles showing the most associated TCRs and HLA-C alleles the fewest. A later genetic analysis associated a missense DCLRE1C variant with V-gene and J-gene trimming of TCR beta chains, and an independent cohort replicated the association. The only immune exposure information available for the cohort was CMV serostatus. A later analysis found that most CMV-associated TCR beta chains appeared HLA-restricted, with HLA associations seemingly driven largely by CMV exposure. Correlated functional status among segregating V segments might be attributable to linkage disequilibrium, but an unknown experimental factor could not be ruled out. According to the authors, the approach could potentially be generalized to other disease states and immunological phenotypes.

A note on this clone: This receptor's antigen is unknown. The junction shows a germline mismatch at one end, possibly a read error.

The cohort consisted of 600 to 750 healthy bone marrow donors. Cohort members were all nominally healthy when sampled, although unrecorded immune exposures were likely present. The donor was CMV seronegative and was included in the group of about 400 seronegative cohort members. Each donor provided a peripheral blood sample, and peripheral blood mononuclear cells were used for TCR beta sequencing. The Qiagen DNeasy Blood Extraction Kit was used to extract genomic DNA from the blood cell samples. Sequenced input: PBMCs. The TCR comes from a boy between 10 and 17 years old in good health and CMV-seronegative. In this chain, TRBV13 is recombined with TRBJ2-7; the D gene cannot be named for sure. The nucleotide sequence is TGTGCCAGCAGCCCACCTTCGGGTTCCTCCGAGCAGTACTTC. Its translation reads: CASSPPSGSSEQYF.